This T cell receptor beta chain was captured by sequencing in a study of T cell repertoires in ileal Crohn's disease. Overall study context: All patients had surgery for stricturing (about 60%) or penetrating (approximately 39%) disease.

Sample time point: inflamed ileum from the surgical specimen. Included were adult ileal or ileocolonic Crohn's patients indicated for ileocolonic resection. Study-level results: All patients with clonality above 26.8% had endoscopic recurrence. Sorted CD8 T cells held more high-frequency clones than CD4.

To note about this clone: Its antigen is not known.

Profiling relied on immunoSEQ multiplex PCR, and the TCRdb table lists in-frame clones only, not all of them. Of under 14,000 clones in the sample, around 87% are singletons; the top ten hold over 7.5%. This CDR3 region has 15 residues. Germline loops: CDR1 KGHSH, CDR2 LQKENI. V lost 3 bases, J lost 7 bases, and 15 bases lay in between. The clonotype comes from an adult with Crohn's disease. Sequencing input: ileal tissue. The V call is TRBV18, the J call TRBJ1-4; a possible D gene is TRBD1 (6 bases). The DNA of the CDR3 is TGTGCCAGCTCACCCAAACAGGGTAGTGGTGAAAAACTGTTTTTT. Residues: CASSPKQGSGEKLFF.